The entry below gives a single T cell receptor beta chain sequence along with its context. This entry comes from a study of OX40 agonist ivuxolimab in advanced cancers. Profiled with immunoSEQ multiplex PCR; TCRdb holds only in-frame clones, not every one. Here the sample spans 74,000 or so clones, about 93% being singletons. This specimen was CD4+ or CD8+ T cells sorted from blood, taken in a trial of the OX40 agonist ivuxolimab. The sequence was collected from an adult with an advanced solid tumor such as melanoma, head and neck, liver or kidney cancer.

CDR3 in DNA: TGCGCCAGCAGCCAACGGACAGGGGTCTACGAGCAGTACTTC. This codes for CASSQRTGVYEQYF. The chain employs TRBV4-3 and TRBJ2-7; 9 bases are a match to TRBD1. The CDR3 is 14 amino acids. The germline CDR1 and CDR2 sequences are LGHNA and YSLEER. The J segment lost 3 bases and the V segment lost 2 bases, leaving 2 bases of the junction unmatched.